These 21 T cell receptor beta chains share one sample of origin, sequenced in a study of blood T cell repertoires in COVID-19. Repertoires were generated with immunoSEQ multiplex PCR, while TCRdb's copy carries only in-frame clones and drops some. Here the sample spans approximately 25,000 clones, 70% to 85% being singletons. Material for sequencing was peripheral blood. The receptors originated from a woman of 80 years or more with acute or convalescent COVID-19.

The chain recombines TRBV2 with TRBJ1-4; the D is unclear. V was shortened by 5 bases and J by 2 bases, with 9 bases between the two germline ends. CDR3 length: 14 amino acids. Germline V gene data show CDR1 as SNHLY and CDR2 as FYNNEI. The CDR3 DNA reads TGTGCCAGCAGTCGACTCGGCACTAATGAAAAACTGTTTTTT. It encodes CASSRLGTNEKLFF.

The chain carries TRBV7-3 and TRBJ2-4, with TRBD2 as a possible D gene (5 bases). Germline CDR1 and CDR2: SGHTA and FQGTGA. This CDR3 is 14 amino acids long. V was cut by 8 bases and J by 8 bases, with 19 bases left in between. The CDR3 sequence: CASSLRGPTDIQYF. CDR3 DNA: TGTGCCAGCTCTCTACGGGGTCCGACGGACATTCAGTACTTC. Variable domain in full (rest from reference TRBV7-3 and TRBJ2-4): GAGVSQTPSNKVTEKGKYVELRCDPISGHTALYWYRQSLGQGPEFLIYFQGTGAADDSGLPNDRFFAVRPEGSVSTLKIQRTERGDSAVYLCASSLRGPTDIQYFGAGTRLSVL.

The genes are TRBV5-4 and TRBJ1-6; 7 nucleotides line up with TRBD1. The V gene end was trimmed by 4 bases and the J gene end by 8 bases; junction bases not matched to a gene: 3. From germline, CDR1 is SGHNT and CDR2 YYREEE (reference sequence). The CDR3 is 13 amino acids. In DNA, the CDR3 is TGTGCCAGCAGCCCAGACAGGGATTCACCCCTCCACTTT. This gives the protein CASSPDRDSPLHF.

For this clone: Other DNA sequences in the sample encode the same CDR3. The V and J genes are TRBV7-9 and TRBJ2-7; TRBD1 matches 8 bases. The germline V gene has CDR1 SEHNR and CDR2 FQNEAQ (reference sequence). The CDR3 is made up of 14 amino acids. J gave up 0 bases and V 5 bases, and 3 bases lay outside the gene matches. Written as DNA, the CDR3 is TGTGCCAGCAGCCGGACAGGGAGCTCCTACGAGCAGTACTTC. Residues: CASSRTGSSYEQYF.

This clone was counted once. The chain has TRBV11-2 and TRBJ2-1; 10 positions agree with TRBD1. This CDR3 spans 17 amino acids. J lost 3 bases, V lost 1 base, and 6 bases had no gene match. Per germline, CDR1 SGHAT and CDR2 FQNNGV. CDR3 sequence: CASSLAPGTGVYNEQFF. The CDR3 nucleotides are TGTGCCAGCAGCTTAGCCCCCGGGACAGGGGTCTACAATGAGCAGTTCTTC.

The gene calls are TRBV9 and TRBJ1-2, with 10 nucleotides matching TRBD1. The CDR3 extends over 16 amino acids. V lost 3 bases, J lost 4 bases, and 9 bases stayed unmatched. Per germline, CDR1 SGDLS and CDR2 YYNGEE. The CDR3 is CASSAGGQGTSYGYTF. CDR3 in DNA: TGTGCCAGCAGCGCCGGGGGACAGGGGACATCCTATGGCTACACCTTC. The variable domain in full, completed from reference TRBV9 and TRBJ1-2, reads DSGVTQTPKHLITATGQRVTLRCSPRSGDLSVYWYQQSLDQGLQFLIQYYNGEERAKGNILERFSAQQFPDLHSELNLSSLELGDSALYFCASSAGGQGTSYGYTFGSGTRLTVV.

This clone was recorded once. The V and J genes are TRBV7-2 and TRBJ2-1, with TRBD2 matching 7 bases. Per the germline V gene, CDR1 is SGHTA and CDR2 is FQGNSA. Trimming cost V 1 base and J 4 bases; bases outside gene matches: 7. The CDR3 consists of 16 residues. The CDR3 is CASSLDSGGGYNEQFF. Written as DNA, the CDR3 is TGTGCCAGCAGCTTAGATAGTGGCGGGGGTTACAATGAGCAGTTCTTC. The full variable domain, rest sourced from reference TRBV7-2 and TRBJ2-1, is GAGVSQSPSNKVTEKGKDVELRCDPISGHTALYWYRQSLGQGLEFLIYFQGNSAPDKSGLPSDRFSAERTGGSVSTLTIQRTQQEDSAVYLCASSLDSGGGYNEQFFGPGTRLTVL.

The chain has TRBV7-2 and TRBJ2-2; 9 bases are a match to TRBD2. V trimming: 5 bases; J trimming: 4 bases; junction bases outside the gene matches: 5. Germline loops: CDR1 SGHTA, CDR2 FQGNSA. The CDR3 contains 15 residues. For the CDR3, the DNA is TGTGCCAGCAGCCTCCTAGCGGGAAGCACCGGGGAGCTGTTTTTT. Its protein product is CASSLLAGSTGELFF.

The V call is TRBV7-9, the J call TRBJ2-1, with D possibly matching TRBD1 (6 bases). Looked up from germline, CDR1 is SEHNR and CDR2 is FQNEAQ (reference sequence). The CDR3 runs to 13 residues. Trimming cost V 5 bases and J 4 bases, with 9 bases left between them. CDR3 amino acids: CASSVGQYNEQFF. The CDR3 DNA follows: TGTGCCAGCAGCGTGGGACAATACAATGAGCAGTTCTTC. Full variable domain (outside the CDR3, taken from reference TRBV7-9 and TRBJ2-1): DTGVSQNPRHKITKRGQNVTFRCDPISEHNRLYWYRQTLGQGPEFLTYFQNEAQLEKSRLLSDRFSAERPKGSFSTLEIQRTEQGDSAMYLCASSVGQYNEQFFGPGTRLTVL.

The chain employs TRBV2 and TRBJ2-3; weak D call: TRBD2 (6 bases). Germline V lookup: CDR1 SNHLY, CDR2 FYNNEI. This CDR3 comprises 15 residues. V lost 7 bases and J lost 2, with 16 bases in between. The CDR3 DNA sequence: TGTGCCAGCATGAGAGCGGGCCACCCCACAGATACGCAGTATTTT. It codes for CASMRAGHPTDTQYF.

The chain recombines TRBV5-1 with TRBJ1-1; the D is unclear. There are 14 residues in the CDR3. CDR1 and CDR2 (germline): SGHRS, YFSETQ. Trimming cost V 5 bases and J 0 bases, with 11 bases left between them. The CDR3 reads CASRGVSVNTEAFF. The CDR3 DNA sequence: TGCGCCAGCAGGGGCGTTTCTGTGAACACTGAAGCTTTCTTT.

V gene TRBV18 combines with J gene TRBJ2-5, with D perhaps TRBD1 (6 bases). Germline V lookup: CDR1 KGHSH, CDR2 LQKENI. CDR3 length equals 14 residues. Trimming left V 5 bases short and J 4 bases short, with 14 bases between. The CDR3 sequence is CASSVRTETETQYF. The DNA of the CDR3 is TGTGCCAGCTCAGTACGGACAGAAACAGAGACCCAGTACTTC.

The chain is built from TRBV6-1 and TRBJ2-2, with a possible D match to TRBD1 (6 bases). Germline V gene data show CDR1 as MNHNS and CDR2 as SASEGT. This CDR3 comprises 16 residues. The V and J ends lost 4 bases and 1 base respectively, with 13 bases between them. The CDR3 DNA reads TGTGCCAGCAGTGGACCCCGGGGACAGAACACCGGGGAGCTGTTTTTT. Its protein product is CASSGPRGQNTGELFF.

The chain's CDR3 is CASSILSSITDTQYF. CDR3 sequence (DNA): TGTGCCAGTAGTATATTGAGCTCCATCACAGATACGCAGTATTTT. V gene TRBV19 combines with J gene TRBJ2-3; D is uncertain. The CDR3 length is 15 residues. Germline-derived CDR1 and CDR2 are LNHDA and SQIVND (reference sequence). The germline V and J ends were trimmed by 2 bases and 2 bases, with 11 bases remaining between them.

J is TRBJ1-2 and V is TRBV30, with 8 nucleotides matching TRBD1. V shed 2 bases and J 5 bases; nucleotides not matched to a gene: 7. Germline assignment: CDR1 GTSNPN and CDR2 SVGIG (reference sequence). The CDR3 length is 14 residues. The CDR3 DNA is TGTGCCTGGAGTAGAAGACAGGGGACGTATGGCTACACCTTC. Translation gives CAWSRRQGTYGYTF.

This clone appeared once. This chain links TRBV2 with TRBJ1-6, with D possibly being TRBD1 (6 bases). Trimming took 7 bases from V and 7 from J, leaving 20 bases between them. The V gene's germline CDR1 is SNHLY and CDR2 FYNNEI. The CDR3 consists of 16 residues. CDR3 nucleotides: TGTGCCAGCAACTTACAGGGCAGGTCGATCAATTCACCCCTCCACTTT. It encodes CASNLQGRSINSPLHF.

The V gene is TRBV27, the J gene TRBJ2-3; TRBD2 might be the D (5 bases). V was cut by 8 bases and J by 2 bases, with 8 bases left in between. The CDR3 consists of 12 residues. Germline lookup yields CDR1 MNHEY and CDR2 SMNVEV (reference sequence). The CDR3 region is CASADFTDTQYF. CDR3 DNA: TGTGCCAGCGCGGACTTCACAGATACGCAGTATTTT.

CDR3 residues: CASSFNPTALGETQYF. The DNA for the CDR3 is TGTGCCAGCAGCTTTAACCCGACAGCTCTGGGGGAGACCCAGTACTTC. J is TRBJ2-5 and V is TRBV7-9; TRBD1 might be the D (5 bases). The CDR3 is made up of 16 amino acids. Per the germline V gene, CDR1 is SEHNR and CDR2 is FQNEAQ (reference sequence). Trimming pared 3 bases from V and 5 bases from J, leaving 19 bases between.

The V call is TRBV27, the J call TRBJ2-7; no clear D. This CDR3 contains 14 residues. The V end was cut by 3 bases, the J end by 3 bases, with 12 bases between. Germline V gene sequence: CDR1 MNHEY, CDR2 SMNVEV (reference sequence). CDR3 sequence: CASSFQVIGYEQYF. DNA for the CDR3: TGTGCCAGCAGTTTCCAGGTAATAGGCTACGAGCAGTACTTC.

This clone was detected only once. The chain links TRBV19 to TRBJ1-5, with 7 positions matching TRBD1. The CDR3 loop spans 16 amino acids. V dropped 6 bases and J dropped 6; count of bases not matched to a gene: 14. Germline CDR1 and CDR2: LNHDA and SQIVND (reference sequence). CDR3 nucleotides: TGTGCCAGTAGCCGCACGGCGACAGGGCGGGTTCAGCCCCAGCATTTT. It is translated as CASSRTATGRVQPQHF. Variable domain in full (rest from reference TRBV19 and TRBJ1-5): DGGITQSPKYLFRKEGQNVTLSCEQNLNHDAMYWYRQDPGQGLRLIYYSQIVNDFQKGDIAEGYSVSREKKESFPLTVTSAQKNPTAFYLCASSRTATGRVQPQHFGDGTRLSIL.

The chain recombines TRBV5-1 with TRBJ1-1, with TRBD1 matching over 7 bases. CDR1 SGHRS and CDR2 YFSETQ come from the germline V gene. The trim removed 3 bases at V and 1 base at J, leaving 3 bases unmatched. The CDR3 runs 14 residues. CDR3 residues: CASSWGTANTEAFF. Here the CDR3 DNA reads TGCGCCAGCAGCTGGGGGACAGCGAACACTGAAGCTTTCTTT. Combining the CDR3 with reference TRBV5-1 and TRBJ1-1 gives the whole variable domain KAGVTQTPRYLIKTRGQQVTLSCSPISGHRSVSWYQQTPGQGLQFLFEYFSETQRNKGNFPGRFSGRQFSNSRSEMNVSTLELGDSALYLCASSWGTANTEAFFGQGTRLTVV.